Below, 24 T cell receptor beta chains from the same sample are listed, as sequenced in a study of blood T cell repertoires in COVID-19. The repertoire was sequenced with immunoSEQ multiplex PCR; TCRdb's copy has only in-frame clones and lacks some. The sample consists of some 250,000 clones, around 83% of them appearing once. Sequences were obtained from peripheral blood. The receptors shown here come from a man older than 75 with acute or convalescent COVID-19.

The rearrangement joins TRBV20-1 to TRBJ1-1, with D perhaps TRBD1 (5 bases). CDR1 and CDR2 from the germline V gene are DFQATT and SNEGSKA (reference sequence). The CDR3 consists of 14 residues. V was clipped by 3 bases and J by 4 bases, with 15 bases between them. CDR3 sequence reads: CSASPQGPGTEAFF. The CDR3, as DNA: TGCAGTGCTAGTCCCCAGGGCCCTGGCACTGAAGCTTTCTTT.

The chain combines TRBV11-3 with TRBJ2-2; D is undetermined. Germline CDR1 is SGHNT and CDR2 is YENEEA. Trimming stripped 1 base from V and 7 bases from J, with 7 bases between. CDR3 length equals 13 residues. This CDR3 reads CASSLVTVGELFF. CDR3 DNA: TGTGCCAGCAGCTTAGTAACGGTCGGGGAGCTGTTTTTT.

The CDR3 loop reads CASSLMGSGELFF. DNA for the CDR3: TGTGCCAGCAGTTTAATGGGGAGCGGGGAGCTGTTTTTT. The chain joins TRBV28 to TRBJ2-2; TRBD2 is a possible D gene (5 bases). CDR1 is MDHEN, CDR2 SYDVKM, per germline. V lost 2 bases to trimming and J lost 7 bases, with 8 bases between them. The CDR3 covers 13 residues.

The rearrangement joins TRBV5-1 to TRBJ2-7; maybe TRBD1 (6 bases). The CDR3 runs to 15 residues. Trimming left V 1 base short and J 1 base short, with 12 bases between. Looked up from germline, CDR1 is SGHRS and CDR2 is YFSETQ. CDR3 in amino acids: CASSLRQQGSYEQYF. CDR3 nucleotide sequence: TGCGCCAGCAGCTTGAGACAACAGGGTTCCTACGAGCAGTACTTC.

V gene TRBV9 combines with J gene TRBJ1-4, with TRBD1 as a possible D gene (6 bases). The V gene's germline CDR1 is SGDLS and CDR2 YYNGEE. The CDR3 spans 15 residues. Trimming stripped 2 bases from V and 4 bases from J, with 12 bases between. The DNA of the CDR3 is TGTGCCAGCAGCGTTTCCGGACAGATTAATGAAAAACTGTTTTTT. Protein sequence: CASSVSGQINEKLFF.

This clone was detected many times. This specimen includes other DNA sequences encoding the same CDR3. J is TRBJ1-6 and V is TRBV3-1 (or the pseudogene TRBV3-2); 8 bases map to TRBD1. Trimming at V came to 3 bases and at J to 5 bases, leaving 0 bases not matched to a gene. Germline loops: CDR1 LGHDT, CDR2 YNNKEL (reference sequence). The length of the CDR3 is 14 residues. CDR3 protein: CASSQGQDNSPLHF. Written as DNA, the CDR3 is TGTGCCAGCAGCCAGGGACAGGATAATTCACCCCTCCACTTT.

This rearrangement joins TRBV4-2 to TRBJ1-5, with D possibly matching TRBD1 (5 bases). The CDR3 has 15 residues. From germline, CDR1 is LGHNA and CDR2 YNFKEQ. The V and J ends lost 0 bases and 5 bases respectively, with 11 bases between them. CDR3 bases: TGTGCCAGCAGCCAAGATATGCAGGGCCATCAGCCCCAGCATTTT. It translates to CASSQDMQGHQPQHF.

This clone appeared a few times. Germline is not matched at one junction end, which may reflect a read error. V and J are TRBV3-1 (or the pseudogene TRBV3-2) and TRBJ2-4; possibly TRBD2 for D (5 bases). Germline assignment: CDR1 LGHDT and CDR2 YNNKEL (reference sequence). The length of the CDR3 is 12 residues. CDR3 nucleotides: TGTGCCAGCAGCCAAGGAATCCGAGGACTCCTCTTC. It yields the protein CASSQGIRGLLF.

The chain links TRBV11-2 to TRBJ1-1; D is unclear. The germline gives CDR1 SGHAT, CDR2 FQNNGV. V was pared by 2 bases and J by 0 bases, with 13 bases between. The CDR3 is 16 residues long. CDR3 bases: TGTGCCAGCAGCTTACTCCAGACTGCCATGAACACTGAAGCTTTCTTT. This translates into CASSLLQTAMNTEAFF.

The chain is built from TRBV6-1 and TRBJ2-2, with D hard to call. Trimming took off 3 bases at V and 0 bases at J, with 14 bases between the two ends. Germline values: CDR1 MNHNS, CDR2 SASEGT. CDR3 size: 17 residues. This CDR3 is CASSDSSLIANTGELFF. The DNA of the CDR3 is TGTGCCAGCAGTGATTCAAGCCTTATCGCGAACACCGGGGAGCTGTTTTTT.

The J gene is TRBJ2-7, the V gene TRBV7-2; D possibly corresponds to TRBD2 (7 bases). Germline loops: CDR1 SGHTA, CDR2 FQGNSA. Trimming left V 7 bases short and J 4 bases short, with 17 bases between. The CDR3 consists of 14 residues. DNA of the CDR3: TGTGCCAGCATCGGTGGCGGGGGCGGGTACGAGCAGTACTTC. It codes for CASIGGGGGYEQYF.

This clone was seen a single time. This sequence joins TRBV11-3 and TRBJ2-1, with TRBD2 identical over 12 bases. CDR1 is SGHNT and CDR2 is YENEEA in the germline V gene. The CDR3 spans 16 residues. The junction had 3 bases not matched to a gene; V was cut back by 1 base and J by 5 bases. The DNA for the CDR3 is TGTGCCAGCAGCTTAGGACTAGCGGGAGTAAACAATGAGCAGTTCTTC. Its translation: CASSLGLAGVNNEQFF.

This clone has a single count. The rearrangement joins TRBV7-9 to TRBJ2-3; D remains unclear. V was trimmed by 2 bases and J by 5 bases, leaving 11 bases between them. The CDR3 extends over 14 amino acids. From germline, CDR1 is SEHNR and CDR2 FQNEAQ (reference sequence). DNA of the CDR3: TGTGCCAGCAGCTTAAGTCGCGGTGGAGATACGCAGTATTTT. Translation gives CASSLSRGGDTQYF.

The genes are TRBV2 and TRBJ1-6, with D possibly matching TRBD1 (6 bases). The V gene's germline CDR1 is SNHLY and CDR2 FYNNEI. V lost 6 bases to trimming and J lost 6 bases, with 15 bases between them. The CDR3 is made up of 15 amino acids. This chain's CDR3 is CASSPLQGSNSPLHF. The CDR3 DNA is TGTGCCAGCAGCCCTCTACAGGGAAGTAATTCACCCCTCCACTTT. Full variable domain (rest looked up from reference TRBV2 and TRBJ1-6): EPEVTQTPSHQVTQMGQEVILRCVPISNHLYFYWYRQILGQKVEFLVSFYNNEISEKSEIFDDQFSVERPDGSNFTLKIRSTKLEDSAMYFCASSPLQGSNSPLHFGNGTRLTVT.

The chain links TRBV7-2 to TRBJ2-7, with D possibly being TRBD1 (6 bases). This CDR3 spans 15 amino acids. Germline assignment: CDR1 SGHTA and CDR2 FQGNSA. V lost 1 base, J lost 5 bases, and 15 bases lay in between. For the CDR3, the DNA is TGTGCCAGCAGCTTAGTACAGGGCCCGCGGGACGAGCAGTACTTC. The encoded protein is CASSLVQGPRDEQYF.

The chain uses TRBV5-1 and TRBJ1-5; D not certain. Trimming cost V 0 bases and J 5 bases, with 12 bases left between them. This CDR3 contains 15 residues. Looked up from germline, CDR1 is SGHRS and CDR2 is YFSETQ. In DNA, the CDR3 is TGCGCCAGCAGCTTGGACGGGGAGAACCATCAGCCCCAGCATTTT. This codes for CASSLDGENHQPQHF.

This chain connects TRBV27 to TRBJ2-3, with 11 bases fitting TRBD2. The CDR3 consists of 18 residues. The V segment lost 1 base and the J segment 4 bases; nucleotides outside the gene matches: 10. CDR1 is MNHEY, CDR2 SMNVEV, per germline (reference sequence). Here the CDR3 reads CASSLYSGRASFADTQYF. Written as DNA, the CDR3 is TGTGCCAGCAGTTTATATAGCGGGAGGGCCTCTTTTGCAGATACGCAGTATTTT.

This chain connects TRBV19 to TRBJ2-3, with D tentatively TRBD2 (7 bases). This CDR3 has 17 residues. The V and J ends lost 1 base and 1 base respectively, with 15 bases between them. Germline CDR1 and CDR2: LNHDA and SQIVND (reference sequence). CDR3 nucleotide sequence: TGTGCCAGTAGTATAGGGGGGGGCCTAGCGGGCACAGATACGCAGTATTTT. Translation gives CASSIGGGLAGTDTQYF.

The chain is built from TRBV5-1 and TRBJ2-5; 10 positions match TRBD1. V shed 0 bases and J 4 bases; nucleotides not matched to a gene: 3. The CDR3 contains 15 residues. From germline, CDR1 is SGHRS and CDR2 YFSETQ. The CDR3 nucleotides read TGCGCCAGCAGCTTGGCCCGGACAGGGGGAGAGACCCAGTACTTC. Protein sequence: CASSLARTGGETQYF. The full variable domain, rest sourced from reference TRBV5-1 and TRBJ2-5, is KAGVTQTPRYLIKTRGQQVTLSCSPISGHRSVSWYQQTPGQGLQFLFEYFSETQRNKGNFPGRFSGRQFSNSRSEMNVSTLELGDSALYLCASSLARTGGETQYFGPGTRLLVL.

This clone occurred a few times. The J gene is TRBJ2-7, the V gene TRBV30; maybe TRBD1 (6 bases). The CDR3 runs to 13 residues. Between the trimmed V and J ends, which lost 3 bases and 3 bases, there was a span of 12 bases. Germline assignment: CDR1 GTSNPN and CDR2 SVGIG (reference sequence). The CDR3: CAWRGRGGYEQYF. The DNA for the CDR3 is TGTGCCTGGAGGGGCAGGGGTGGCTACGAGCAGTACTTC.

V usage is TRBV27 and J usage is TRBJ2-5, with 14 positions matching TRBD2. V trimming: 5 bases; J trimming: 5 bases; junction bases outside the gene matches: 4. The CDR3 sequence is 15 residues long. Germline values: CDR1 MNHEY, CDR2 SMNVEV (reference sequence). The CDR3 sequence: CASSPRLAGGETQYF. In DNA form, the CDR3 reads TGTGCCAGCAGTCCAAGACTAGCGGGAGGGGAGACCCAGTACTTC.

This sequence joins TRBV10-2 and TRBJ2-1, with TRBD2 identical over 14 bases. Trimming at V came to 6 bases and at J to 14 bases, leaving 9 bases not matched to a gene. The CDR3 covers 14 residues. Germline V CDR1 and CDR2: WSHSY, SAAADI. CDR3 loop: CASSGTSGSYREFF. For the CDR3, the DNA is TGCGCCAGCAGCGGGACTAGCGGGAGCTACCGGGAGTTCTTC.

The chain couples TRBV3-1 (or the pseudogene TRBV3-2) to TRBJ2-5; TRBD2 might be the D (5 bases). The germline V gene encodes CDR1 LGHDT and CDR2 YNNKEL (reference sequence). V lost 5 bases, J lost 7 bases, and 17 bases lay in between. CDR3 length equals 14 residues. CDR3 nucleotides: TGTGCCAGCAGCTTTAGCGTATCTGTTTGGACCCAGTACTTC. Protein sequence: CASSFSVSVWTQYF.

The CDR3 spells CASRGGLGLAGVSEQFF. CDR3 nucleotide sequence: TGTGCCAGCAGGGGGGGGTTAGGACTAGCGGGAGTTAGTGAGCAGTTCTTC. V usage is TRBV27 and J usage is TRBJ2-1, with TRBD2 identical over 13 bases. This CDR3 is 17 amino acids long. The ends lost 6 bases at V and 9 bases at J; junction bases unmatched: 14. In germline, CDR1 is MNHEY, CDR2 SMNVEV (reference sequence).